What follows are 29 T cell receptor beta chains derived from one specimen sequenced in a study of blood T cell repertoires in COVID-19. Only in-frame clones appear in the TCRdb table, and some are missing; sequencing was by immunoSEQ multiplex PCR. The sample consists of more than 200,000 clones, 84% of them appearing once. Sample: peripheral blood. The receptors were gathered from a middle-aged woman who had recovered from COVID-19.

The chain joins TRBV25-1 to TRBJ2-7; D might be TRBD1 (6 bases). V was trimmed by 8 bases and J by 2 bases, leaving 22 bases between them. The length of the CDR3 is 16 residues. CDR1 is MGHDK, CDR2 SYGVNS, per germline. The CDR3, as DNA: TGTGCCAGCCAGGGGCCCCACCGGGACCGAGCCTACGAGCAGTACTTC. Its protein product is CASQGPHRDRAYEQYF.

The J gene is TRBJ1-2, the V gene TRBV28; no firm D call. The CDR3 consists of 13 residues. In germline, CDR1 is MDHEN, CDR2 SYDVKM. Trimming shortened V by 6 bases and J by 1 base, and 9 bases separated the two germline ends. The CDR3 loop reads CASSPQINYGYTF. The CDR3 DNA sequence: TGTGCCAGCAGCCCTCAGATTAACTATGGCTACACCTTC.

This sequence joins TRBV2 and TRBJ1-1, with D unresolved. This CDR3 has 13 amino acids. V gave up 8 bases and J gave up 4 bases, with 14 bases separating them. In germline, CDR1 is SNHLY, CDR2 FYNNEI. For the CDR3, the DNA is TGTGCCAGCTTAACAGAGGGTGGCACTGAAGCTTTCTTT. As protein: CASLTEGGTEAFF.

CDR3 DNA: TGCGCCAGCAGCCATATAGGGACAGGAGATAATTCACCCCTCCACTTT. It yields the protein CASSHIGTGDNSPLHF. The chain employs TRBV4-3 and TRBJ1-6, with 8 bases that match TRBD1. CDR1 and CDR2 from the germline V gene are LGHNA and YSLEER. J gave up 5 bases and V 3 bases, and 6 bases lay outside the gene matches. The CDR3 loop spans 16 amino acids.

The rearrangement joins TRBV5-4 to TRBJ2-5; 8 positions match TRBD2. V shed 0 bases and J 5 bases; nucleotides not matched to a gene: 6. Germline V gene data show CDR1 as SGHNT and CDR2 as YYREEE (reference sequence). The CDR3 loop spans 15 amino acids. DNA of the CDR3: TGTGCCAGCAGCTTGGCCGGGACTAGATTGGAGACCCAGTACTTC. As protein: CASSLAGTRLETQYF.

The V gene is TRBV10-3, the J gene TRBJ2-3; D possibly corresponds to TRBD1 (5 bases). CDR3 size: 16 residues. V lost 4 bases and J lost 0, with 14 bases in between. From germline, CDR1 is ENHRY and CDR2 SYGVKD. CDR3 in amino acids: CAISVGAAASTDTQYF. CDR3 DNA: TGTGCCATCAGTGTTGGGGCGGCGGCTAGCACAGATACGCAGTATTTT.

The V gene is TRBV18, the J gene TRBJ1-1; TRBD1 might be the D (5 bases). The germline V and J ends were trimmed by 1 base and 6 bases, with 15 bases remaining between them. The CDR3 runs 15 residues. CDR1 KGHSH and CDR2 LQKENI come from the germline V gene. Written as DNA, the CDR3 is TGTGCCAGCTCACCACGTTTAGGGGTCGGTGCTGAAGCTTTCTTT. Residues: CASSPRLGVGAEAFF.

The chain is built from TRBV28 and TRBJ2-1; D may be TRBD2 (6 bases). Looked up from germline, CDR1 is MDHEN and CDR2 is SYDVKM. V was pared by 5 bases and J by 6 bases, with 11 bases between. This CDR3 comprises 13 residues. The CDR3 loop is CASSALAPNEQFF. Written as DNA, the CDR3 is TGTGCCAGCAGTGCACTAGCTCCCAATGAGCAGTTCTTC.

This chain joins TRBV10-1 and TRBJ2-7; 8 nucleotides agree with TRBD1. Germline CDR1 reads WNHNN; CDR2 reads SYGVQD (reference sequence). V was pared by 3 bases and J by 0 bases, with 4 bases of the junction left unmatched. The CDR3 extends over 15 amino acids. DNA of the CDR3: TGCGCCAGCAGTGATAGGACAGGGAGCTCCTACGAGCAGTACTTC. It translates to CASSDRTGSSYEQYF.

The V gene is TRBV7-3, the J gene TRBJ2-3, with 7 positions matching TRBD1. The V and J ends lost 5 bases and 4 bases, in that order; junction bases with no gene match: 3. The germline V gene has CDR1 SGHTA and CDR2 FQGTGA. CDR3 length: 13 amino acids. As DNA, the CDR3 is TGTGCCAGCAGCAGAGGGACAGCAGATACGCAGTATTTT. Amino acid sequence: CASSRGTADTQYF. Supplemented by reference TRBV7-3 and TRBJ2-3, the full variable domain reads GAGVSQTPSNKVTEKGKYVELRCDPISGHTALYWYRQSLGQGPEFLIYFQGTGAADDSGLPNDRFFAVRPEGSVSTLKIQRTERGDSAVYLCASSRGTADTQYFGPGTRLTVL.

The CDR3 nucleotides read TGCAGTGCACAGGGGCATGAAAAACTGTTTTTT. Encoded protein: CSAQGHEKLFF. The chain combines TRBV20-1 with TRBJ1-4; 7 bases are a match to TRBD1. V lost 6 bases, J lost 6 bases, and 1 base stayed unmatched. This CDR3 has 11 residues. CDR1 and CDR2 from the germline V gene are DFQATT and SNEGSKA (reference sequence).

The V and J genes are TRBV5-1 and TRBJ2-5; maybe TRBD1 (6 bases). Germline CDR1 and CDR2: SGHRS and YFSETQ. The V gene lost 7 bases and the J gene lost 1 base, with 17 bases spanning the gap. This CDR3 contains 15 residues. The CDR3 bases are TGCGCCAGCGCCACGGGACAACCCGGCCAAGAGACCCAGTACTTC. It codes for CASATGQPGQETQYF.

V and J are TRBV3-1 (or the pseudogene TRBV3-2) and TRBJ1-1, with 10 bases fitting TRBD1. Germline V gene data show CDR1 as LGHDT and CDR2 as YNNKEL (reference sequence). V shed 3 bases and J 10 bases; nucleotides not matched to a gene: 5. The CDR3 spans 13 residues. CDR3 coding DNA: TGTGCCAGCAGCCAGGGACAGGGGCAAACAGCTTTCTTT. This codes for CASSQGQGQTAFF.

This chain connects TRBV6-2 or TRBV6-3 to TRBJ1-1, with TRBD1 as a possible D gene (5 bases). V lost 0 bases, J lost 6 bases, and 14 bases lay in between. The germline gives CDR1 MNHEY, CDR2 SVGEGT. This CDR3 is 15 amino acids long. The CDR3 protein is CASSYSGLYLAEAFF. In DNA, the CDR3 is TGTGCCAGCAGTTACTCGGGACTCTATCTTGCTGAAGCTTTCTTT.

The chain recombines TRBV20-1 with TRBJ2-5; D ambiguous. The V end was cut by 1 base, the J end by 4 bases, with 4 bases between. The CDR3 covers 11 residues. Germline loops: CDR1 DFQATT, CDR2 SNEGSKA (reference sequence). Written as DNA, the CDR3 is TGCAGTGCTAGAGTAATAGAGACCCAGTACTTC. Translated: CSARVIETQYF.

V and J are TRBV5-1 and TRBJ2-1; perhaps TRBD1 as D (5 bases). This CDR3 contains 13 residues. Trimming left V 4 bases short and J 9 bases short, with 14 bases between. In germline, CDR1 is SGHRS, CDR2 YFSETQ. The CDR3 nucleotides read TGCGCCAGCAGCCCAACTGGTGACAGTGAGCAGTTCTTC. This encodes CASSPTGDSEQFF. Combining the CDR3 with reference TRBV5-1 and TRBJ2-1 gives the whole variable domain KAGVTQTPRYLIKTRGQQVTLSCSPISGHRSVSWYQQTPGQGLQFLFEYFSETQRNKGNFPGRFSGRQFSNSRSEMNVSTLELGDSALYLCASSPTGDSEQFFGPGTRLTVL.

CDR3 amino acids: CASSYSGLEAFF. The CDR3 DNA is TGTGCCAGCAGTTACTCCGGACTTGAAGCTTTCTTT. The chain links TRBV6-5 to TRBJ1-1; the D is unclear. Germline V CDR1 and CDR2: MNHEY, SVGAGI. There are 12 residues in the CDR3. Trimming took off 0 bases at V and 7 bases at J, with 6 bases between the two ends.

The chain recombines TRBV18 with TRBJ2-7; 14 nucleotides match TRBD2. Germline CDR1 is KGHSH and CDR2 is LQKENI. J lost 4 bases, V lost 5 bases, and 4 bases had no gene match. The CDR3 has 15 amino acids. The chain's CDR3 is CASSFGLAGGYEQYF. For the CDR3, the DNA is TGTGCCAGCTCATTTGGACTAGCGGGGGGTTACGAGCAGTACTTC.

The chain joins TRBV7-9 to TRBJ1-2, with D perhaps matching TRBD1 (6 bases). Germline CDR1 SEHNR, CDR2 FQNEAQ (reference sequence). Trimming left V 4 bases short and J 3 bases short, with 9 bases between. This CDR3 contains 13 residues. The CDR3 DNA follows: TGTGCCAGCAGCTACAGGGTGGACTATGGCTACACCTTC. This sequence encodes CASSYRVDYGYTF.

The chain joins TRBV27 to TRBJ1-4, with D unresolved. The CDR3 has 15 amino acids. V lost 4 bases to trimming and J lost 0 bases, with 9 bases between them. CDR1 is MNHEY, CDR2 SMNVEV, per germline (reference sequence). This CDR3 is CASSYNDATNEKLFF. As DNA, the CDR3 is TGTGCCAGCAGTTACAACGATGCAACTAATGAAAAACTGTTTTTT.

The CDR3 region has the DNA TGTGCCAGCACAGGGGCGCTTAGCAATCAGCCCCAGCATTTT. As protein: CASTGALSNQPQHF. This rearrangement joins TRBV2 to TRBJ1-5; TRBD1 might be the D (6 bases). The CDR3 sequence is 14 residues long. V dropped 7 bases and J dropped 0 bases, with 10 bases sitting between them. CDR1 is SNHLY, CDR2 FYNNEI, per germline.

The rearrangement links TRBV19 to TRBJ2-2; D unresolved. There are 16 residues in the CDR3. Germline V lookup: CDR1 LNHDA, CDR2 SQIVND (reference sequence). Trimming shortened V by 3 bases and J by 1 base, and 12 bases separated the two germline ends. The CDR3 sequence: CASSIVAIGNTGELFF. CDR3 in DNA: TGTGCCAGTAGTATCGTCGCGATCGGGAACACCGGGGAGCTGTTTTTT.

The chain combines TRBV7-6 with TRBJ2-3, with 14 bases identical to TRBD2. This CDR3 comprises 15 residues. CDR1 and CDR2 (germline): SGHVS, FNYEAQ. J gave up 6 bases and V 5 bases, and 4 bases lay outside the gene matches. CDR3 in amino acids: CASSPTSGGADTQYF. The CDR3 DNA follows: TGTGCCAGCAGCCCGACTAGCGGGGGGGCTGATACGCAGTATTTT. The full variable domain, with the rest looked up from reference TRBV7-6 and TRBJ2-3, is GAGVSQSPRYKVTKRGQDVALRCDPISGHVSLYWYRQALGQGPEFLTYFNYEAQQDKSGLPNDRFSAERPEGSISTLTIQRTEQRDSAMYRCASSPTSGGADTQYFGPGTRLTVL.

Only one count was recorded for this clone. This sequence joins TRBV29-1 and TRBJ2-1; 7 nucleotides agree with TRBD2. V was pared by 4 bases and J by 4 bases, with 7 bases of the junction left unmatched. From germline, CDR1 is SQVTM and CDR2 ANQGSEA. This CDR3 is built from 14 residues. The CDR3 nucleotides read TGCAGCGTTGTACCCGGGACTACTTACAATGAGCAGTTCTTC. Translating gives CSVVPGTTYNEQFF.

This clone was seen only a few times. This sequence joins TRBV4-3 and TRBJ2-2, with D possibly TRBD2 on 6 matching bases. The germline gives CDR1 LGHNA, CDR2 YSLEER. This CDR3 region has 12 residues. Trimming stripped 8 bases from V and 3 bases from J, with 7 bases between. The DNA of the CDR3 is TGCGCCAGCGGGGGGTACACCGGGGAGCTGTTTTTT. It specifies CASGGYTGELFF.

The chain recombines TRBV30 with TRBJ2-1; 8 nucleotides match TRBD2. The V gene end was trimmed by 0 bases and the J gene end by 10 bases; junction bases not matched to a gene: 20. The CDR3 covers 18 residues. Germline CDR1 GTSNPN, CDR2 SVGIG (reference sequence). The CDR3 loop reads CAWSVRWVASGYRREQFF. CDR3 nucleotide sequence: TGTGCCTGGAGTGTACGATGGGTAGCTAGCGGGTACCGCCGGGAGCAGTTCTTC.

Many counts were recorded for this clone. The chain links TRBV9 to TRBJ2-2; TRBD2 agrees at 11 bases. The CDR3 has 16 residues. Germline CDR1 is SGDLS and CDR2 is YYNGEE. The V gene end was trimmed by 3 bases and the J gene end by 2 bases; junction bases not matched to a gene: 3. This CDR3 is CASSAGLAVNTGELFF. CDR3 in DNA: TGTGCCAGCAGCGCGGGACTAGCGGTTAACACCGGGGAGCTGTTTTTT.

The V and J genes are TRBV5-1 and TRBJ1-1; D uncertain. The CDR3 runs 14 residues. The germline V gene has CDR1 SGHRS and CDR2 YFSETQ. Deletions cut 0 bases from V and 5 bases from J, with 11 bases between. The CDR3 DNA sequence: TGCGCCAGCAGCTTGGTCCGAGGCGCTACTGAAGCTTTCTTT. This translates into CASSLVRGATEAFF. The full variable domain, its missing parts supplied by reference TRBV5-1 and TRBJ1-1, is KAGVTQTPRYLIKTRGQQVTLSCSPISGHRSVSWYQQTPGQGLQFLFEYFSETQRNKGNFPGRFSGRQFSNSRSEMNVSTLELGDSALYLCASSLVRGATEAFFGQGTRLTVV.

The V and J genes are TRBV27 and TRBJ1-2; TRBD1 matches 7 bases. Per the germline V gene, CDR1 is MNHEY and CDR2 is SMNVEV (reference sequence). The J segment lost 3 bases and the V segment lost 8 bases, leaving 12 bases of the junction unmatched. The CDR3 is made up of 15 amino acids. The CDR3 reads CASSPETGTDYGYTF. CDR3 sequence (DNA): TGTGCCAGCTCCCCAGAAACCGGGACAGACTATGGCTACACCTTC.